A selection of T cell receptor beta chains follows, all from one sample in a study of T cell responses to AZD1222 COVID-19 vaccine. The assay was immunoSEQ multiplex PCR, and TCRdb's table has in-frame clones only and misses some. This table has 180,000 or so clones, 80% to 90% appearing once. The sample in question was peripheral blood, obtained on day 0 of AZD1222 vaccination. These receptors were collected from an adult in good health. The CDR3 runs from the conserved cysteine through the conserved F or W. D genes are given only for firm matches. Size values are once, few and many counts, or a class for expanded clones, and some rows have none.

NA | NA | TRBJ1-6 | TRBV4-2 | TGTGCCAGCAGCCCGGGAGCGCCACAGGGTTGGGGTTCACCCCTCCACTTT | CASSPGAPQGWGSPLHF
NA | NA | TRBJ1-6 | TRBV5-1 | TGCGCCAGCAGCTTGGGAGGGATCGATAATTCACCCCTCCACTTT | CASSLGGIDNSPLHF
TRBD1 | NA | TRBJ2-7 | TRBV20-1 | TGCAGTGCCAGTCCACAGGGGAATGACGAGCAGTACTTC | CSASPQGNDEQYF
NA | NA | TRBJ1-3 | TRBV5-1 | TGCGCCAGCAGCCTTGACAGGGGAAACACCATATATTTT | CASSLDRGNTIYF
TRBD1 | NA | TRBJ2-7 | TRBV11-2 | TGTGCCAGCAGCCCCCGGACAGGTACCGAGCAGTACTTC | CASSPRTGTEQYF
NA | NA | TRBJ1-2 | TRBV30 | TGTGCCTGGGAAATTAGGAGAGGAGTCAACTATGGCTACACCTTC | CAWEIRRGVNYGYTF
TRBD1 | NA | TRBJ2-7 | TRBV15 | TGTGCCACCAGCAGAGAACAGGGGGCCGCCCAAGCGGCCGAGCAGTACTTC | CATSREQGAAQAAEQYF
NA | NA | TRBJ2-7 | TRBV2 | TGTGCCAGCACCAGGGATACTTACGAGCAGTACTTC | CASTRDTYEQYF
NA | NA | TRBJ2-7 | TRBV6-2/TRBV6-3 | TGTGCCAGCAGTTACTCGATCGGGACTCCTCAAACTGAGCAGTACTTC | CASSYSIGTPQTEQYF
NA | NA | TRBJ1-5 | TRBV6-5 | TGTGCCAGCAGTTCTGGGGGAGGGTCAGCAAATCAGCCCCAGCATTTT | CASSSGGGSANQPQHF
TRBD1 | NA | TRBJ1-2 | TRBV3-1/TRBV3-2 | TGTGCCAGCAGCCAAGACAGGACAGGAGATGGCTACACCTTC | CASSQDRTGDGYTF
NA | NA | TRBJ1-4 | TRBV21-1 | TGTGCCAGCAGCAACCGGAGGGGAGCCGGAGAAAAACTGTTTTTT | CASSNRRGAGEKLFF
NA | NA | TRBJ2-7 | TRBV30 | TGTGCCTGGAGTATTAGGGCCACTATCTCCTACGAGCAGTACTTC | CAWSIRATISYEQYF
TRBD1 | NA | TRBJ1-6 | TRBV3-1/TRBV3-2 | TGTGCCAGCAGCCATGGGGACAGGGGGGATTCACCCCTCCACTTT | CASSHGDRGDSPLHF
NA | NA | TRBJ2-3 | TRBV20-1 | TGCAGTGTGGGCAGCACAGATACGCAGTATTTT | CSVGSTDTQYF
TRBD2 | NA | TRBJ2-1 | TRBV5-4 | TGTGCCAGCAGCTTGGAAGCGGGGGGGCCGGGCCATGAGCAGTTCTTC | CASSLEAGGPGHEQFF
NA | NA | TRBJ2-3 | TRBV5-1 | TGCGCCAGTGGGGCAGATACGCAGTATTTT | CASGADTQYF
TRBD1 | NA | TRBJ1-1 | TRBV11-2 | TGTGCCAGCAGCTATTCTACAGGGGGGACTGAAGCTTTCTTT | CASSYSTGGTEAFF
NA | once | TRBJ1-6 | TRBV28 | TGTGCCAGCAGTTTATCTCCAGGGAATAATTCACCCCTCCACTTT | CASSLSPGNNSPLHF
NA | NA | TRBJ2-5 | TRBV25-1 | TGTGCCAGCAGTGCCCCCACGCCGGGACTCCAAGAGACCCAGTACTTC | CASSAPTPGLQETQYF
TRBD1 | NA | TRBJ1-6 | TRBV11-1 | TGTGCCAGCAGCCACAGGGGTTGGAATTCACCCCTCCACTTT | CASSHRGWNSPLHF
NA | NA | TRBJ1-1 | TRBV6-1 | TGTGCCAGCAGTGAGGGGCGGAACACTGAAGCTTTCTTT | CASSEGRNTEAFF
TRBD1 | NA | TRBJ1-1 | TRBV10-3 | TGTGCCATCAGCTCCAGTGACAGGGGAACCATGAACACTGAAGCTTTCTTT | CAISSSDRGTMNTEAFF
TRBD1 | NA | TRBJ2-3 | TRBV7-3 | TGTGCCAGCAGCCGTAGGGGCACCGGACAGGGGGGCGCAGATACGCAGTATTTT | CASSRRGTGQGGADTQYF
NA | once | TRBJ1-1 | TRBV13 | TGTGCCAGCAGCCTCCGAGGGAGGGGGATGAACACTGAAGCTTTCTTT | CASSLRGRGMNTEAFF
NA | NA | TRBJ1-2 | TRBV28 | TGTGCCACCCCGTCTACTCCCCCAGGACGCTACACCTTC | CATPSTPPGRYTF
TRBD1 | once | TRBJ2-7 | TRBV4-1 | TGCGCCAGCAGCCAAGAGACAGGGGTCTACGAGCAGTACTTC | CASSQETGVYEQYF
NA | NA | TRBJ1-2 | TRBV19 | TGTGCCAGTAGCACCGGACGAGGTTTCTATGGCTACACCTTC | CASSTGRGFYGYTF
NA | NA | TRBJ1-4 | TRBV7-3 | TGTGCCAGCAGCCTTCAACCTCAGGGCCCGGGTGAAAAACTGTTTTTT | CASSLQPQGPGEKLFF
NA | NA | TRBJ2-7 | TRBV30 | TGTGCCTGGATCCAACACGGCGAGCAGTACTTC | CAWIQHGEQYF
TRBD2 | NA | TRBJ2-1 | TRBV6-5 | TGTGCCAGCAGTTTAGCGGGGGGGCCGGTTGAGCAGTTCTTC | CASSLAGGPVEQFF
NA | NA | TRBJ2-7 | TRBV12-3/TRBV12-4 | TGTGCCAGCAGTAGCAGGGGTGGCGAGCAGTACTTC | CASSSRGGEQYF
TRBD1 | NA | TRBJ2-1 | TRBV4-2 | TGTGCCAGCAGCCCTTCCGGGACAGGGGTTGGCGGTGAGCAGTTCTTC | CASSPSGTGVGGEQFF
TRBD1 | NA | TRBJ1-1 | TRBV7-9 | TGTGCCAGCAGCCCGGGGACAGCGCGTTTGAACACTGAAGCTTTCTTT | CASSPGTARLNTEAFF
NA | NA | TRBJ2-7 | TRBV2 | TGTGCCAGCAGTTCAGACACCACCTTACACGAGCAGTACTTC | CASSSDTTLHEQYF
NA | NA | TRBJ2-2 | TRBV5-1 | TGCGCCAGCAGCCACGGGGCCCCCGGGGAGCTGTTTTTT | CASSHGAPGELFF
NA | NA | TRBJ1-5 | TRBV6-5 | TGTGCCAGCAGTTACAGGGACATACATCAGCCCCAGCATTTT | CASSYRDIHQPQHF
NA | NA | TRBJ1-2 | TRBV5-1 | TGCGCCAGCAGCTTCCGTCTAGGGACGCTCCGGCCTGGCTACACCTTC | CASSFRLGTLRPGYTF
NA | NA | TRBJ2-7 | TRBV2 | TGTGCCAGCAGTGGGGGGGTTTGGTTCCCCTACGAGCAGTACTTC | CASSGGVWFPYEQYF
TRBD2 | many | TRBJ2-1 | TRBV6-5 | TGTGCCAGCACGATTCAGGGCGGGGGGGCCAATGAGCAGTTCTTC | CASTIQGGGANEQFF
TRBD1 | NA | TRBJ1-6 | TRBV28 | TGTGCCAGTACGTGGACAGGGGGCTTTAGTAATTCACCCCTCCACTTT | CASTWTGGFSNSPLHF
TRBD2 | NA | TRBJ2-3 | TRBV5-4 | TGTGCCAGCAGCTTGGCCGGGACGGGGGGGCTGTTAGATACGCAGTATTTT | CASSLAGTGGLLDTQYF